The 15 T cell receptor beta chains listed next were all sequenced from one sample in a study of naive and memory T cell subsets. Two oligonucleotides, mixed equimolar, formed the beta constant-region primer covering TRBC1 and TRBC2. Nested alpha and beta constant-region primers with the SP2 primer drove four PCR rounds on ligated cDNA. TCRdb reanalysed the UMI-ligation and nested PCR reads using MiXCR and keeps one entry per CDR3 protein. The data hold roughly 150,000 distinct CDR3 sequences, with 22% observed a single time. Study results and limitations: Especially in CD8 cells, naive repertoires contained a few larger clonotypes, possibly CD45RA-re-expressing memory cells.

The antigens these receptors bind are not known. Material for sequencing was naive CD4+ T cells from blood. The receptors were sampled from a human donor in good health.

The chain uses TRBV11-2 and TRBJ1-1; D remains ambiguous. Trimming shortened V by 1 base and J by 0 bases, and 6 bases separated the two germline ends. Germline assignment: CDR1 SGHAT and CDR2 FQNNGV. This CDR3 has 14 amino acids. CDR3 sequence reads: CASSLGLMNTEAFF. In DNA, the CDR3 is TGTGCCAGCAGCTTAGGTCTAATGAACACTGAAGCTTTCTTT.

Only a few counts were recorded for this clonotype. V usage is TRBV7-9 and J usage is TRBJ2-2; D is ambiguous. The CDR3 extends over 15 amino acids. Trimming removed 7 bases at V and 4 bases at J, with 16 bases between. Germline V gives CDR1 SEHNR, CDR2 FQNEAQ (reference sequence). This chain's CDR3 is CASTSPSSGTGELFF. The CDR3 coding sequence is TGTGCCAGCACCTCTCCAAGTTCGGGCACCGGGGAGCTGTTTTTT.

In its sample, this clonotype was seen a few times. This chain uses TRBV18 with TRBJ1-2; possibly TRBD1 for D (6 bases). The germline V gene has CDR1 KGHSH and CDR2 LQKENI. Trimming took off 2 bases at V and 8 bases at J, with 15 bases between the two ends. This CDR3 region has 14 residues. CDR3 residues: CASSPDWPGEGYTF. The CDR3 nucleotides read TGTGCCAGCTCACCAGATTGGCCAGGGGAAGGCTACACCTTC. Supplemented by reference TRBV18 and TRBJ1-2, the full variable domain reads NAGVMQNPRHLVRRRGQEARLRCSPMKGHSHVYWYRQLPEEGLKFMVYLQKENIIDESGMPKERFSAEFPKEGPSILRIQQVVRGDSAAYFCASSPDWPGEGYTFGSGTRLTVV.

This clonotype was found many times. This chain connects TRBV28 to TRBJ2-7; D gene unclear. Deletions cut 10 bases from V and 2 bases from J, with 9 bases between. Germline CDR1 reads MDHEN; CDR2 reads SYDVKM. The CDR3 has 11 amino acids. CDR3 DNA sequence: TGTGCCACTAGTCTAACCTACGAGCAGTACTTC. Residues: CATSLTYEQYF.

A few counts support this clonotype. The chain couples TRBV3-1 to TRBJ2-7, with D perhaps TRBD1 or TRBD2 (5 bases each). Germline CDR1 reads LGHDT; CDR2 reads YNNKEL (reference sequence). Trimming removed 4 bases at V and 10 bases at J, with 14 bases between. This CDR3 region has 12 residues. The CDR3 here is CASSLGTYNQYF. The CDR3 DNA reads TGTGCCAGCAGCCTGGGGACGTATAACCAGTACTTC.

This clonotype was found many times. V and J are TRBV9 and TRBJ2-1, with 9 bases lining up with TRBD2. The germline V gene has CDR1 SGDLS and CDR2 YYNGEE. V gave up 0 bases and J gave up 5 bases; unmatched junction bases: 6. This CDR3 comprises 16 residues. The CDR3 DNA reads TGTGCCAGCAGCGTAGATAGCGGGAGTTTCGACAATGAGCAGTTCTTC. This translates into CASSVDSGSFDNEQFF.

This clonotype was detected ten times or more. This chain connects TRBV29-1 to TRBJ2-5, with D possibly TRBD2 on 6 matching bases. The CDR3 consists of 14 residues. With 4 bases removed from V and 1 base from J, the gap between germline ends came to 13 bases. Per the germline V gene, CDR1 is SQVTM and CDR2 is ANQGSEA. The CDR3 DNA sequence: TGCAGCGTTGGAGGAAGGGACTCCCAAGAGACCCAGTACTTC. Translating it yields CSVGGRDSQETQYF.

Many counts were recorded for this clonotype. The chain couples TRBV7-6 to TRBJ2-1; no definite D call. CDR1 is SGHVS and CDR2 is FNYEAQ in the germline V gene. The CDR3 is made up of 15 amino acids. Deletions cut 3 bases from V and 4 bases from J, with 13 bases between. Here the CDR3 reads CASSFGGVRYNEQFF. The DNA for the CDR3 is TGTGCCAGCAGCTTTGGCGGAGTTAGGTACAATGAGCAGTTCTTC.

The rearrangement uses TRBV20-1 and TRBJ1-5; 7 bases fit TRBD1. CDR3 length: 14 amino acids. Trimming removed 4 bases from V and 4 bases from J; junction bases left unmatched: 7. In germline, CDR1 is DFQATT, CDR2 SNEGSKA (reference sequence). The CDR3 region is CSAKPGQLNQPQHF. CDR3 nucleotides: TGCAGTGCTAAGCCGGGACAGCTAAATCAGCCCCAGCATTTT.

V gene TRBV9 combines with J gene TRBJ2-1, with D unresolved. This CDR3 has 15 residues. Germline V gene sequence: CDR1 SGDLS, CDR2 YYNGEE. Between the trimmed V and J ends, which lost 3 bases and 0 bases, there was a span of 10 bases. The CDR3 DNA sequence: TGTGCCAGCAGCGCGCTAACGAGCTCCTACAATGAGCAGTTCTTC. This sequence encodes CASSALTSSYNEQFF.

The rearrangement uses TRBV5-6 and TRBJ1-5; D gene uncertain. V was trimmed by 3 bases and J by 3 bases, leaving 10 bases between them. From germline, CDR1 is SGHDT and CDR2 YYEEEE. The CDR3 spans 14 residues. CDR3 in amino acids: CASSSTYLNQPQHF. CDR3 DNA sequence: TGTGCCAGCAGCTCCACTTACCTCAATCAGCCCCAGCATTTT. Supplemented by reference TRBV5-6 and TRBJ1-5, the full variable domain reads DAGVTQSPTHLIKTRGQQVTLRCSPKSGHDTVSWYQQALGQGPQFIFQYYEEEERQRGNFPDRFSGHQFPNYSSELNVNALLLGDSALYLCASSSTYLNQPQHFGDGTRLSIL.

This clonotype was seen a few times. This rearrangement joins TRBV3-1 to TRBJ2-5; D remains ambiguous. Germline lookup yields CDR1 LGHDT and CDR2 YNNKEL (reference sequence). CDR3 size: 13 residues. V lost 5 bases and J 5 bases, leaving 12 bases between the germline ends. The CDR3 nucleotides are TGTGCCAGCAGCGGATGGGCGCAGGAGACCCAGTACTTC. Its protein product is CASSGWAQETQYF.

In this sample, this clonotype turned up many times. CDR3: CASRPDRFSHWGTEAFF. CDR3 coding DNA: TGTGCCAGCAGGCCGGACAGGTTTAGTCACTGGGGCACTGAAGCTTTCTTT. J is TRBJ1-1 and V is TRBV28; 7 bases align to TRBD1. The CDR3 has 17 amino acids. Germline V gives CDR1 MDHEN, CDR2 SYDVKM. The junction had 17 bases not matched to a gene; V was cut back by 6 bases and J by 4 bases.

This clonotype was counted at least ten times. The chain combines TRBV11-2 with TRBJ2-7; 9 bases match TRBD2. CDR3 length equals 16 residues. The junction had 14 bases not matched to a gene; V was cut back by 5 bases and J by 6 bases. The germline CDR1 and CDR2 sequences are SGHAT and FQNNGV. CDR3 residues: CASSKVGGRAFGEQYF. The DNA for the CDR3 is TGTGCCAGCAGCAAAGTGGGCGGGAGGGCCTTCGGCGAGCAGTACTTC.

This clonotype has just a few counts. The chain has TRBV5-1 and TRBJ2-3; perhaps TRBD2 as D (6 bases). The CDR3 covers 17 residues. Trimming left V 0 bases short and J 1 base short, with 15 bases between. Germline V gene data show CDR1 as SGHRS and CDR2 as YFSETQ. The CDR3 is CASSLGAGSSRTDTQYF. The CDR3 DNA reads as TGCGCCAGCAGCTTGGGAGCCGGGAGCTCCCGCACAGATACGCAGTATTTT.